These 11 T cell receptor beta chains were all obtained from the same sample, sequenced in a study of T-cell reconstitution after alpha-beta-depleted transplantation in children. This sample's TCRbeta library carried unique molecular identifier barcodes. TCRdb reanalysed the PCR reads using MiXCR and keeps one entry per CDR3 protein. The sample yields 700,000 to 950,000 distinct CDR3 sequences, 16% seen once. Sequencing was performed on PBMCs, mostly from graft donor cells, taken 360 days after TCRalphabeta/CD19-depleted stem cell transplant. The receptor source for this set is a male patient between 5 and 17 years old who had a stem cell transplant for acute lymphoblastic leukemia, so the T cells may come from the graft donor.

J is TRBJ2-1 and V is TRBV15, with 8 bases matching TRBD2. This CDR3 is 15 amino acids long. Germline V CDR1 and CDR2: LNHNV, YYDKDF (reference sequence). J was trimmed by 6 bases and V by 0 bases; bases with no gene match: 4. CDR3 sequence: CATSRDRGTSNEQFF. DNA for the CDR3: TGTGCCACCAGCAGAGATCGGGGGACTAGCAATGAGCAGTTCTTC.

This clonotype was observed many times. The genes are TRBV14 and TRBJ2-7; tentatively, D is TRBD2 (5 bases). The V and J ends lost 3 bases and 8 bases respectively, with 11 bases between them. The germline V gene has CDR1 SGHDN and CDR2 FVKESK. The CDR3 extends over 12 amino acids. As DNA, the CDR3 is TGTGCCAGCAGCCACGAGGGTACCCAGCAGTACTTC. Residues: CASSHEGTQQYF.

This chain connects TRBV12-5 to TRBJ2-7; 7 nucleotides line up with TRBD1. This CDR3 contains 22 residues. V dropped 7 bases and J dropped 5; count of bases not matched to a gene: 35. Germline V gene lookup returns CDR1 LGHNT and CDR2 FRNRAP. The CDR3 DNA sequence: TGTGCTAGTGACTGGAAGGGGGCCCTTGGTATACCTTGGGGACAGAGCCCTAACGAGCAGTACTTC. Translating gives CASDWKGALGIPWGQSPNEQYF.

V is TRBV5-1 and J is TRBJ2-7; D gene uncertain. The CDR3 covers 15 residues. Germline values: CDR1 SGHRS, CDR2 YFSETQ. Deletions cut 0 bases from V and 0 bases from J, with 10 bases between. The CDR3: CASSLEVGSSYEQYF. CDR3 bases: TGCGCCAGCAGCTTGGAGGTGGGGTCCTCCTACGAGCAGTACTTC.

Here the CDR3 DNA reads TGTGCCAGCAGTCTCGGGACTAGGAACCAAGAGACCCAGTACTTC. Translating it yields CASSLGTRNQETQYF. V is TRBV28 and J is TRBJ2-5; 8 nucleotides line up with TRBD2. CDR1 MDHEN and CDR2 SYDVKM come from the germline V gene. The CDR3 runs to 15 residues. V lost 5 bases, J lost 0 bases, and 5 bases stayed unmatched.

This clonotype has only a few counts. The genes are TRBV29-1 and TRBJ1-1; unclear D gene. Germline lookup yields CDR1 SQVTM and CDR2 ANQGSEA. The CDR3 covers 12 residues. Trimming shortened V by 4 bases and J by 1 base, and 7 bases separated the two germline ends. This CDR3 reads CSVVGENTEAFF. CDR3 DNA: TGCAGCGTTGTCGGGGAGAACACTGAAGCTTTCTTT.

Only a few counts were recorded for this clonotype. This chain joins TRBV7-2 and TRBJ2-7, with 9 bases matching TRBD2. V lost 7 bases, J lost 6 bases, and 13 bases stayed unmatched. The CDR3 spans 15 residues. CDR1 and CDR2 from the germline V gene are SGHTA and FQGNSA. CDR3 sequence: CASILLAGDEREQYF. The CDR3 DNA reads as TGTGCCAGCATTCTATTAGCGGGAGACGAGCGCGAGCAGTACTTC.

This clonotype has a handful of counts. This chain links TRBV4-1 with TRBJ2-1; D is perhaps TRBD1 (5 bases). Per the germline V gene, CDR1 is MGHRA and CDR2 is YSYEKL. The CDR3 runs to 12 residues. Deletions cut 0 bases from V and 15 bases from J, with 12 bases between. DNA for the CDR3: TGCGCCAGCAGCCAAGATGGGGCAAGGGGGTTCTTC. Its translation is CASSQDGARGFF.

This clonotype was seen only a few times. The rearrangement uses TRBV7-8 and TRBJ2-6; 9 positions agree with TRBD1. Germline CDR1 SGHVS, CDR2 FQNEAQ. The CDR3 runs 20 residues. The junction had 13 bases not matched to a gene; V was cut back by 2 bases and J by 2 bases. In DNA, the CDR3 is TGTGCCAGCAGCTTACAGCGTCGGGACAGGGTTGTACCTGGGGCCAACGTCCTGACTTTC. Encoded protein: CASSLQRRDRVVPGANVLTF.

This clonotype has a handful of counts. This rearrangement joins TRBV5-4 to TRBJ2-1, with 15 bases identical to TRBD2. The V gene's germline CDR1 is SGHNT and CDR2 YYREEE (reference sequence). The CDR3 has 19 amino acids. Trimming at V came to 1 base and at J to 4 bases, leaving 9 bases not matched to a gene. The CDR3: CASSLSSGTSGRKYNEQFF. CDR3 DNA sequence: TGTGCCAGCAGCTTGTCCTCCGGGACTAGCGGGAGGAAGTACAATGAGCAGTTCTTC.

The chain is built from TRBV6-2 or TRBV6-3 and TRBJ2-1; TRBD2 agrees at 16 bases. The V gene's germline CDR1 is MNHEY and CDR2 SVGEGT. This CDR3 spans 21 amino acids. V trimming: 5 bases; J trimming: 3 bases; junction bases outside the gene matches: 16. Here the CDR3 DNA reads TGTGCCAGCAGTCCAGTAGTTGGGACTAGCGGGAGGGCCGGCTTCTACAATGAGCAGTTCTTC. This codes for CASSPVVGTSGRAGFYNEQFF.